This T cell receptor (beta chain) appears in the sequencing data of a study of CD8 T cells in Susac syndrome. Study at large: The sequenced Susac syndrome patients included six who had clinically active disease and roughly eight who were in remission.

Unmatched junction bases numbered 5, after V lost 3 bases and J lost 10 bases. The CDR3 has 14 residues. Germline CDR1 is DFQATT and CDR2 is SNEGSKA (reference sequence). Diagnostic criteria for definite or probable disease, in their recently defined form, were met by the patients with Susac syndrome. Through negative isolation, CD4+ and CD8+ T cells were obtained, while TEMRA cells were enriched using FACS. Random hexamers served to reverse transcribe roughly 0.5 to 1 ug RNA. The authors amplified TCR beta CDR3 across 54 Vbeta and 13 Jbeta using immunoSEQ multiplex PCR. MiXCR was run by TCRdb on the immunoSEQ multiplex PCR reads, yielding one entry per CDR3 protein. The sample includes around 110,000 distinct CDR3 sequences, just over 95% of them seen just once.

The receptor was isolated from a human donor with Susac syndrome. The rearrangement uses TRBV20-1 and TRBJ2-1, with TRBD2 matching 14 bases. Material for sequencing was CD4+ T cells from PBMCs. The CDR3 spells CSARGLAGVEEQFF. The CDR3 DNA sequence: TGCAGTGCTAGGGGACTAGCGGGAGTAGAAGAGCAGTTCTTC.